This T cell receptor (beta chain) was profiled in a study of metastatic and nonmetastatic thyroid tumors. Study findings and constraints: Malignant tumors reportedly showed significantly higher TCR beta diversity than benign nodules in both blood and tumor.

Ahead of thyroid surgery, no patient had received treatment of any kind. In its sample, this clone ranks as medium-sized. Its antigen is as yet unknown. Germline CDR1 and CDR2: MDHEN and SYDVKM. V was shortened by 6 bases and J by 2 bases, with 14 bases between the two germline ends. The length of the CDR3 is 14 residues. Per the original data handling: To classify distant metastasis in papillary thyroid cancer, a model was built from CDR3 differences across clinicopathological groups. TCRdb reprocessed the PCR reads using MiXCR. TCRdb, not the original authors, processed these V and J calls. Among just over 20,000 clones listed, around 12% were seen once.

This sequence was found in a female donor with papillary thyroid cancer or a benign thyroid nodule (not recorded which). Some clones in this sample may be carry-over from other donors' samples. The rearrangement uses TRBV28 and TRBJ2-7; D might be TRBD1 (6 bases). The material sequenced was blood. CDR3 residues: CASSPLQGPYEQYF. CDR3 DNA: TGTGCCAGCAGCCCCTTACAGGGTCCCTACGAGCAGTACTTC.